This T cell receptor (beta chain) was found in a study of T cells in women clearing cervical HPV infection. Study results and limitations: A classifier using richness and V gene abundances reached an AUC of under 0.9.

In regard to this clone: Its antigen is not identified. The read terminates 3 residues ahead of where the CDR3 ends, so the germline J gene completes it.

Each participant carried one incident cervical HPV16 infection only. The CDR3 is 13 amino acids. V was cut by 6 bases and J by 2 bases, with 10 bases left in between. The germline V gene has CDR1 MNHNS and CDR2 SASEGT. Only in-frame clones appear in the TCRdb table, and some are missing; sequencing was by immunoSEQ multiplex PCR. The sample table includes about 39,000 clones. V is TRBV6-1 and J is TRBJ2-5; perhaps TRBD1 as D (6 bases). Sequenced sample: blood buffy coat. This receptor was taken from a woman between 18 and 69 years old with a cervical HPV16 infection that either progressed to CIN3+ or cleared (not recorded which). The sequenced part of the CDR3 DNA is TGTGCCAGCAGCGAAACAGGGCAAGAGACC. Its protein product is CASSETGQET. The full CDR3 reads CASSETGQETQYF.